This TCR beta chain was observed in a study of tumor-infiltrating lymphocytes in primary liver carcinoma. Study at large: The patient group consisted of men and women aged 30 to 69 years.

A word on this clonotype: The missing conserved phenylalanine or tryptophan at the end of this CDR3 makes a read error likely.

The CDR3 is 15 amino acids. CDR1 SGHNT and CDR2 YYREEE come from the germline V gene (reference sequence). After removal of 6 bases from V and 3 bases from J, the junction contained 7 bases not matched to a gene. A constant-region primer primed TCR beta cDNA synthesis from about 490 ng of total RNA. Slightly modified ARM-PCR with three nested multiplex PCR rounds yielded TCR beta libraries. A C-beta reverse primer and TRBV1-TRBV30 forward primers served in each of the first two PCR rounds, at 10 cycles apiece. TCRdb re-derived calls from the multiplex PCR reads in MiXCR, one entry per CDR3 protein. Among more than 100,000 distinct CDR3 sequences listed, around two thirds were seen once. Co-extracting RNA and DNA was done with 20-30 mg of unsorted bulk tissue as input.

The receptor was derived from a woman in her sixties or seventies with primary liver carcinoma and hepatitis B virus infection. Sequencing used tumor-adjacent normal liver tissue. The chain combines TRBV5-4 with TRBJ2-2; 8 bases fit TRBD1. The CDR3 nucleotides are TGTGCCAGCAACTCAGACAGGGGCTACACCGGGGAGCTGTTTTAT. Encoded protein: CASNSDRGYTGELFY.